The 20 T cell receptor beta chains below all came from one sample that was sequenced in a study of human T cells and chemical hapten exposure. Via MiXCR, TCRdb re-called the RACE reads, giving one row per CDR3 protein. The data show about 180,000 distinct CDR3 sequences, with roughly 30% seen just once and 2.5% to 3.5% held by the top ten. Time point defined: pre-sensitization, week 0. Treatment defined: therapeutic diphenylcyclopropenone sensitization with weekly scalp DPC. The input for sequencing was whole blood, taken in connection with sensitization to the hapten diphenylcyclopropenone (DPC). These receptors all come from a woman in her twenties or thirties with alopecia areata. Some clones in this sample may be carry-over from other donors' samples.

The chain links TRBV6-5 to TRBJ2-1, with D unclear. The CDR3 contains 16 residues. The V gene lost 0 bases and the J gene lost 6 bases, with 15 bases spanning the gap. The germline V gene encodes CDR1 MNHEY and CDR2 SVGAGI. The CDR3 DNA reads TGTGCCAGCAGTTACTCGAGTACTGCCCAGCGCAATGAGCAGTTCTTC. As protein: CASSYSSTAQRNEQFF.

This clonotype showed up just a few times. The chain recombines TRBV29-1 with TRBJ1-1; 10 nucleotides align to TRBD1. The germline gives CDR1 SQVTM, CDR2 ANQGSEA. The J segment lost 2 bases and the V segment lost 7 bases, leaving 7 bases of the junction unmatched. The CDR3 spans 14 residues. The CDR3 region is CSARTGGLNTEAFF. The DNA of the CDR3 is TGCAGCGCCCGGACAGGGGGTTTAAACACTGAAGCTTTCTTT.

This sequence joins TRBV20-1 and TRBJ2-5; 14 bases align to TRBD2. The CDR3 runs to 17 residues. Germline V gives CDR1 DFQATT, CDR2 SNEGSKA (reference sequence). Unmatched junction bases numbered 8, after V lost 5 bases and J lost 0 bases. The CDR3 loop is CSASGTSGGVYQETQYF. As DNA, the CDR3 is TGCAGTGCTTCCGGGACTAGCGGGGGAGTGTACCAAGAGACCCAGTACTTC.

This clonotype was detected only a few times. The rearrangement links TRBV4-1 to TRBJ1-2, with D hard to call. Germline assignment: CDR1 MGHRA and CDR2 YSYEKL. The germline V and J ends were trimmed by 0 bases and 8 bases, with 10 bases remaining between them. This CDR3 has 13 residues. Here the CDR3 DNA reads TGCGCCAGCAGCCAAGATGGGGATCGAGGCTACACCTTC. The encoded protein is CASSQDGDRGYTF.

V gene TRBV3-1 combines with J gene TRBJ2-2; possible D gene TRBD2, 7 bases. This CDR3 spans 18 amino acids. The ends were cut back, 4 bases at V and 4 bases at J, with 22 bases in the middle. From germline, CDR1 is LGHDT and CDR2 YNNKEL (reference sequence). The CDR3 nucleotides read TGTGCCAGCAGCCCCCCCCTAAGGGGGGGGCCTATCACCGGGGAGCTGTTTTTT. This encodes CASSPPLRGGPITGELFF.

This clonotype was recorded a few times. CDR3 region: CASSDLSEQYF. DNA for the CDR3: TGTGCCAGCAGTGACCTTTCCGAGCAGTACTTC. This rearrangement joins TRBV28 to TRBJ2-7, with D uncertain. Germline V gives CDR1 MDHEN, CDR2 SYDVKM. The CDR3 is made up of 11 amino acids. V gave up 5 bases and J gave up 6 bases, with 8 bases separating them. Together with reference TRBV28 and TRBJ2-7, the CDR3 gives the full variable domain: DVKVTQSSRYLVKRTGEKVFLECVQDMDHENMFWYRQDPGLGLRLIYFSYDVKMKEKGDIPEGYSVSREKKERFSLILESASTNQTSMYLCASSDLSEQYFGPGTRLTVT.

This clonotype came up once. The rearrangement uses TRBV20-1 and TRBJ2-1, with D perhaps TRBD2 (5 bases). Germline V CDR1 and CDR2: DFQATT, SNEGSKA (reference sequence). The CDR3 length is 13 residues. V shed 6 bases and J shed 12 bases, with 21 bases lying between them. The DNA of the CDR3 is TGCAGTGCGAACTTCCGGGATCTCAATCTGCAGTTCTTC. Translation: CSANFRDLNLQFF.

The chain combines TRBV29-1 with TRBJ2-5; D possibly matches TRBD1 or TRBD2 (6 bases each). This CDR3 is 14 amino acids long. CDR1 is SQVTM and CDR2 is ANQGSEA in the germline V gene. With 6 bases removed from V and 3 bases from J, the gap between germline ends came to 17 bases. CDR3 DNA: TGCAGCGTGGGTTCGGGGGCATGGGAAGAGACCCAGTACTTC. Protein: CSVGSGAWEETQYF.

The chain has TRBV2 and TRBJ1-5; TRBD1 is a possible D gene (5 bases). V dropped 6 bases and J dropped 9 bases, with 21 bases sitting between them. The CDR3 totals 15 residues. Germline values: CDR1 SNHLY, CDR2 FYNNEI. Written as DNA, the CDR3 is TGTGCCAGCAGGCCGGGGCGAGGGCCGGGGGGGCCCCAGCATTTT. As protein: CASRPGRGPGGPQHF. Complete variable domain (other parts from reference TRBV2 and TRBJ1-5): EPEVTQTPSHQVTQMGQEVILRCVPISNHLYFYWYRQILGQKVEFLVSFYNNEISEKSEIFDDQFSVERPDGSNFTLKIRSTKLEDSAMYFCASRPGRGPGGPQHFGDGTRLSIL.

The chain combines TRBV25-1 with TRBJ1-6, with TRBD1 matching 9 bases. With 5 bases clipped from V and 5 bases from J, the junction kept 4 bases outside the gene matches. From germline, CDR1 is MGHDK and CDR2 SYGVNS. There are 15 residues in the CDR3. The CDR3 DNA follows: TGTGCCAGCAGTAAACAGGGGGCGAATAATTCACCCCTCCACTTT. This encodes CASSKQGANNSPLHF.

This clonotype was counted between two and nine times. This chain links TRBV12-3 or TRBV12-4 with TRBJ1-2; D not resolved. V lost 1 base, J lost 2 bases, and 8 bases lay in between. The CDR3 spans 14 residues. CDR3 nucleotides: TGTGCCAGCAGTTTAGGGCGCAGGAACTATGGCTACACCTTC. This codes for CASSLGRRNYGYTF.

The count of this clonotype is one. This may arise from a read error, as a much more abundant clone is one base away. The CDR3 reads CASSPTAGTGTDTQYF. Written as DNA, the CDR3 is TGTGCTAGCAGCCCAACAGCGGGAACGGGGACAGATACGCAGTATTTT. This chain uses TRBV7-7 with TRBJ2-3; 7 nucleotides agree with TRBD2. This CDR3 comprises 16 residues. CDR1 and CDR2 (germline): SSHAT, FNYEAQ (reference sequence).

This clonotype was seen only a few times. The chain has TRBV20-1 and TRBJ2-7; D is undetermined. The CDR3 contains 14 residues. V was clipped by 1 base and J by 0 bases, with 10 bases between them. Germline CDR1 DFQATT, CDR2 SNEGSKA (reference sequence). The CDR3 bases are TGCAGTGCTAGAGTCCCCTTTAACTCCTACGAGCAGTACTTC. This codes for CSARVPFNSYEQYF.

This clonotype was seen a handful of times. The rearrangement joins TRBV6-2 or TRBV6-3 to TRBJ1-4, with D uncertain. Germline values: CDR1 MNHEY, CDR2 SVGEGT. Trimming left V 7 bases short and J 6 bases short, with 18 bases between. The CDR3 extends over 15 amino acids. CDR3 in amino acids: CASTDNPLGDEKLFF. CDR3 DNA: TGTGCCAGCACCGACAACCCCCTGGGCGATGAAAAACTGTTTTTT.

The chain links TRBV6-5 to TRBJ1-6; 8 bases agree with TRBD1. Germline V CDR1 and CDR2: MNHEY, SVGAGI. V trimming: 6 bases; J trimming: 7 bases; junction bases outside the gene matches: 5. CDR3 length: 14 residues. The CDR3 DNA is TGTGCCAGCAGCCCGAGGGACAGGAATTCACCCCTCCACTTT. Translated: CASSPRDRNSPLHF.

This clonotype showed up just a few times. This sequence joins TRBV9 and TRBJ2-3; 10 positions match TRBD1. Trimming at V came to 3 bases and at J to 6 bases, leaving 7 bases not matched to a gene. The CDR3 covers 15 residues. Germline lookup yields CDR1 SGDLS and CDR2 YYNGEE. This chain's CDR3 is CASSGRTGGKDTQYF. The CDR3 DNA reads as TGTGCCAGCAGCGGTCGGACAGGGGGTAAGGATACGCAGTATTTT.

This rearrangement joins TRBV4-2 to TRBJ1-5, with 10 bases lining up with TRBD1. The CDR3 has 14 amino acids. V shed 4 bases and J 6 bases; nucleotides not matched to a gene: 3. The V gene's germline CDR1 is LGHNA and CDR2 YNFKEQ. The CDR3 sequence is CASSRQGAAQPQHF. DNA for the CDR3: TGTGCCAGCAGCCGACAGGGGGCGGCTCAGCCCCAGCATTTT.

The chain recombines TRBV9 with TRBJ1-6, with 9 bases aligning to TRBD1. J gave up 7 bases and V 3 bases, and 14 bases lay outside the gene matches. The CDR3 has 18 amino acids. Per the germline V gene, CDR1 is SGDLS and CDR2 is YYNGEE. CDR3: CASSAALTGGAGNSPLHF. The CDR3 DNA sequence: TGTGCCAGCAGCGCGGCCTTAACAGGGGGCGCAGGGAATTCACCCCTCCACTTT.

J is TRBJ2-5 and V is TRBV20-1, with D tentatively TRBD1 (5 bases). Trimming left V 5 bases short and J 2 bases short, with 15 bases between. Germline CDR1 is DFQATT and CDR2 is SNEGSKA (reference sequence). The CDR3 length is 14 residues. In nucleotides, the CDR3 is TGCAGTGCTGGAACCTCTAGACAGCAAGAGACCCAGTACTTC. Translation gives CSAGTSRQQETQYF.

This clonotype was found a few times. The chain uses TRBV29-1 and TRBJ1-1, with a possible D match to TRBD1 (5 bases). CDR1 and CDR2 from the germline V gene are SQVTM and ANQGSEA. The CDR3 totals 12 residues. Trimming took 7 bases from V and 7 from J, leaving 16 bases between them. CDR3 in DNA: TGCAGCGCCGGTGTTGGGGGGGATGAAGCTTTCTTT. Translating it yields CSAGVGGDEAFF.